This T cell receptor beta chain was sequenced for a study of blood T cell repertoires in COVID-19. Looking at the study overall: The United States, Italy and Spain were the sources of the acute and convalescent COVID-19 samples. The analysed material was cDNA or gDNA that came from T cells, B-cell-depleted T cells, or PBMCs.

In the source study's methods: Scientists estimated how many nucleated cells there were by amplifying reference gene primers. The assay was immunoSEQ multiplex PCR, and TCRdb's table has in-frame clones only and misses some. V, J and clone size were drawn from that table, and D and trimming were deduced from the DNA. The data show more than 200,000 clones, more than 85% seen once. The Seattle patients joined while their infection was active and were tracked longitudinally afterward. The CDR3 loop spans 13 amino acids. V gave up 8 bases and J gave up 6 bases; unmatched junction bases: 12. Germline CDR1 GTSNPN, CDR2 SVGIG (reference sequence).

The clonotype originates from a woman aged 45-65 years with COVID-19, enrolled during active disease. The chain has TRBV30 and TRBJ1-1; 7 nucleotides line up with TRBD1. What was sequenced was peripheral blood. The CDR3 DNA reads TGTGCCCAATCCATTGGCGGGACAGCTGAAGCTTTCTTT. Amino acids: CAQSIGGTAEAFF. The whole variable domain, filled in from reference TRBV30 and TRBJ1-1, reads SQTIHQWPATLVQPVGSPLSLECTVEGTSNPNLYWYRQAAGRGLQLLFYSVGIGQISSEVPQNLSASRPQDRQFILSSKKLLLSDSGFYLCAQSIGGTAEAFFGQGTRLTVV.